The sequence of this T cell receptor (beta chain) was determined in a study of immune evolution from preneoplasia to lung adenocarcinoma. The wider study: HLA loss of heterozygosity: about 7% AIS, around 16% MIA, about 31% ADC, none AAH.

With regard to this clone: Its antigen is unknown.

Resections took place in Japan or China from about 2014 to 2017. Assay: immunoSEQ multiplex PCR; the TCRdb copy retains only in-frame clones and omits some. The sample lists some 15,000 clones; about 86% were seen once. V shed 0 bases and J shed 0 bases, with 15 bases lying between them. Germline loops: CDR1 SEHNR, CDR2 FQNEAQ (reference sequence). This CDR3 spans 17 amino acids. Study-level findings and limits: Clonality was highest in normal lung, lower in later-stage lesions apparently.

This chain uses TRBV7-9 with TRBJ2-7; D is possibly TRBD2 (5 bases). The sequence came from a person between 65 and 79 years old with invasive lung adenocarcinoma. Source material: FFPE invasive lung adenocarcinoma tissue. The CDR3 DNA follows: TGTGCCAGCAGCTTAGCGAAGAGGGAGACTGGCTCCTACGAGCAGTACTTC. Its protein product is CASSLAKRETGSYEQYF.